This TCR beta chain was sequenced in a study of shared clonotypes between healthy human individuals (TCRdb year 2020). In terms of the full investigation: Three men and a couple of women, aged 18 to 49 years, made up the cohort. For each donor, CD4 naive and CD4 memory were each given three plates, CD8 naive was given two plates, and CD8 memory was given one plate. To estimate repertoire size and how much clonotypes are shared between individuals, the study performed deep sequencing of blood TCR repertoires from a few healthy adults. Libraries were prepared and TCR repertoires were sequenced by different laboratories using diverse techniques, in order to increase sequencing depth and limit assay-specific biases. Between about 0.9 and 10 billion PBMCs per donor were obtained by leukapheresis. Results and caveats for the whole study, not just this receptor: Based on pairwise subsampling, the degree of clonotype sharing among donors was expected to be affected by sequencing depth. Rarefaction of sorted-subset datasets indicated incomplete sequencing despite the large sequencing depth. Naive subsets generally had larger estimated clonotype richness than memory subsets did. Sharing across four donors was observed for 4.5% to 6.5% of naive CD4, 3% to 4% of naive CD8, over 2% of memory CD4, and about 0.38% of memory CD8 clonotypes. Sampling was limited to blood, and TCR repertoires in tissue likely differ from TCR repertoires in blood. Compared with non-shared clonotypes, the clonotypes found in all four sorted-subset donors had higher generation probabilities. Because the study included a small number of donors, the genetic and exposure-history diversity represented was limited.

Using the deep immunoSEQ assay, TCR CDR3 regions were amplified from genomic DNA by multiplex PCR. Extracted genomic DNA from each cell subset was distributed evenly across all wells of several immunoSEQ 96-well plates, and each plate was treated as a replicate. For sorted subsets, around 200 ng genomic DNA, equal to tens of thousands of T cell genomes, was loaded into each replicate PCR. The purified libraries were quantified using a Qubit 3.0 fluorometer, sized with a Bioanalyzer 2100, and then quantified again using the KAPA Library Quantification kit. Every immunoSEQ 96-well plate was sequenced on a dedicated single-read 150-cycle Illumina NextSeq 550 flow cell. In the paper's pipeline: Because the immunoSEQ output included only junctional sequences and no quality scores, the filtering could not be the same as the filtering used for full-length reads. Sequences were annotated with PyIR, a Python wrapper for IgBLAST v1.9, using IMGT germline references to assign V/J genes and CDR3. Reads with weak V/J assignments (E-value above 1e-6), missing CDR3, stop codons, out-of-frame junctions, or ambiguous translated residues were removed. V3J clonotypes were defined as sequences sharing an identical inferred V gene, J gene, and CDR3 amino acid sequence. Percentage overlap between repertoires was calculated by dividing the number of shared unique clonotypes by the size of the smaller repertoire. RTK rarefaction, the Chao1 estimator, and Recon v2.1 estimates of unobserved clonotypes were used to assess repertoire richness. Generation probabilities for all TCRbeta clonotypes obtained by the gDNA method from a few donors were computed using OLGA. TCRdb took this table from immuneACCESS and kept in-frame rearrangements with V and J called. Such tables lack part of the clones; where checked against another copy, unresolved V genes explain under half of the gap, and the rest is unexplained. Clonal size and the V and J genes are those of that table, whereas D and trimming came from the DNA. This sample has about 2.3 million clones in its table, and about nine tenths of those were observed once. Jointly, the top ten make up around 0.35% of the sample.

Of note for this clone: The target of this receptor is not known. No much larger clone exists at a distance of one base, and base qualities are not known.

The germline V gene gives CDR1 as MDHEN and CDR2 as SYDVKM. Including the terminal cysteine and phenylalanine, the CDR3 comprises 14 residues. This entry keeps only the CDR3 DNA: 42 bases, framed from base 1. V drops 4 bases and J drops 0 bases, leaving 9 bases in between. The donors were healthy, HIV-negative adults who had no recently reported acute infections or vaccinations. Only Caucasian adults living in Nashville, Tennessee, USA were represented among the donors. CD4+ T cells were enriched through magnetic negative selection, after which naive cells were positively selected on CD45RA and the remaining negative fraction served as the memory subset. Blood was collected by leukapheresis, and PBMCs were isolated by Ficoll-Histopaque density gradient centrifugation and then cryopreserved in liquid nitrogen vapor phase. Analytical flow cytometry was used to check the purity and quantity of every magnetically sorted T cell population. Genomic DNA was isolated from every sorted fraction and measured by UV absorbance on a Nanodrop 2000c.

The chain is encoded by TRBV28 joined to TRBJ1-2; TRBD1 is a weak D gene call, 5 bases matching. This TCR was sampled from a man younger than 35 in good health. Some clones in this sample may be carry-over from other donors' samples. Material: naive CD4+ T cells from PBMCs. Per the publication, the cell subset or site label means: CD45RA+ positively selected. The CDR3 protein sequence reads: CASSWGGSNYGYTF. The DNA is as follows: TGTGCCAGCAGTTGGGGGGGTTCTAACTATGGCTACACCTTC.